The present TCR beta chain was sequenced within a study of CD8 T cells in ankylosing spondylitis. The CDR3 is 13 residues long. Germline assignment: CDR1 MNHEY and CDR2 SVGAGI. One entry per CDR3 protein results from TCRdb running MiXCR on the 5' RACE reads. The top ten hold approximately 14% of the sample, which has about 360,000 distinct CDR3 sequences, 20% seen once. As regards this clonotype: The junction differs from germline at one of its ends, possibly a read error.

The chain combines TRBV6-5 with TRBJ2-7, with unresolved D. Sequencing was performed on blood, either unsorted or a sorted T cell fraction (not recorded which). The receptor's source is a male donor with ankylosing spondylitis or in good health (not recorded which). In DNA, the CDR3 is TGTGCCAGCAGTTACTCCGACAAATACGAGCAGCACTTC. Translating it yields CASSYSDKYEQHF.